This T cell receptor (beta chain) is drawn from a study of response to subunit inactivated influenza vaccine. Study-wide results and limits: Seasonal influenza vaccination, on each occasion, was suggested by the authors to recruit few new T cells.

TCRdb independently ran MiXCR on the RT-PCR reads; one entry per CDR3 protein. This table has more than 600,000 distinct CDR3 sequences, under 20% appearing once. V lost 3 bases to trimming and J lost 6 bases; unmatched junction nucleotides: 5. Germline loops: CDR1 DFQATT, CDR2 SNEGSKA (reference sequence). The CDR3 runs to 13 residues. This clonotype was seen a handful of times. No antigen is known for it. The material sequenced was PBMCs from blood, taken 5 to 6 days after vaccination. The chain recombines TRBV20-1 with TRBJ1-5; 7 bases line up with TRBD1. This TCR was recovered from a middle-aged man who received an inactivated influenza vaccine. Here the CDR3 DNA reads TGCAGTGCTAGCTTTCAGGGGGGTCAGCCCCAGCATTTT. This gives the protein CSASFQGGQPQHF.